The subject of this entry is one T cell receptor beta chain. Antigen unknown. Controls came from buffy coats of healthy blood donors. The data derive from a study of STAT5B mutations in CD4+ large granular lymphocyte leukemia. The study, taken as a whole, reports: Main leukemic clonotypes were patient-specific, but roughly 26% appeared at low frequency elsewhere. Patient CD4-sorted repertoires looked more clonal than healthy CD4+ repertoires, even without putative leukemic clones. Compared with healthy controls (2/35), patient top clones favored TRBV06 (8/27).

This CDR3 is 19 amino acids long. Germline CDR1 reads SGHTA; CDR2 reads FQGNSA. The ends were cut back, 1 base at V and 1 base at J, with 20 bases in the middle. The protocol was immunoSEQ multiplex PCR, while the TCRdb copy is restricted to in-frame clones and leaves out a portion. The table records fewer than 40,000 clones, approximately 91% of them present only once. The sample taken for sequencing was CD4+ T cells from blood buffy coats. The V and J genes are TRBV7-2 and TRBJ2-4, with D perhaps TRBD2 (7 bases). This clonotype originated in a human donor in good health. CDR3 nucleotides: TGTGCCAGCAGCTTAGACGGGGGGTCAGGGGCCAGGGCCAAAAACATTCAGTACTTC. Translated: CASSLDGGSGARAKNIQYF. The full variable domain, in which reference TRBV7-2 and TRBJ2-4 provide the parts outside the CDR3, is GAGVSQSPSNKVTEKGKDVELRCDPISGHTALYWYRQSLGQGLEFLIYFQGNSAPDKSGLPSDRFSAERTGGSVSTLTIQRTQQEDSAVYLCASSLDGGSGARAKNIQYFGAGTRLSVL.